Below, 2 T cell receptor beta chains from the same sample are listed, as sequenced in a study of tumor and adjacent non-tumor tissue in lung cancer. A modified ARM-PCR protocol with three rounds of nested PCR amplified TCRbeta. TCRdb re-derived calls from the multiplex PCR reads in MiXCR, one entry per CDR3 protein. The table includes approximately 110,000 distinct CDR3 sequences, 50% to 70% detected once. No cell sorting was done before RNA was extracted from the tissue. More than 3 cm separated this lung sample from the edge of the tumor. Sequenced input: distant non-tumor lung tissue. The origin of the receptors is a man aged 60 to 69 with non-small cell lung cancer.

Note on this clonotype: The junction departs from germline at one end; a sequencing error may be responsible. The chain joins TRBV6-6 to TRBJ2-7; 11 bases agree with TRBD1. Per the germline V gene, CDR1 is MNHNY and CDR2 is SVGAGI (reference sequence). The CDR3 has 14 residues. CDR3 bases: TGTGCCAGCAGCTGGACAGGGGGCGCTTCCGAGCAATACTTC. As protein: CASSWTGGASEQYF.

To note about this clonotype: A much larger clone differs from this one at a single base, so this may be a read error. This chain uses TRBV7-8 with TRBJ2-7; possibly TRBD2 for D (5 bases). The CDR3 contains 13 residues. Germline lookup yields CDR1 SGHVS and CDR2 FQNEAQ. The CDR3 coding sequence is TGTGCCAGCAGCCCAGACATAGACTACGAGGAGTACTTC. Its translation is CASSPDIDYEEYF. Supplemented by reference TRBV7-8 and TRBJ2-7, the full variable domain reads GAGVSQSPRYKVAKRGQDVALRCDPISGHVSLFWYQQALGQGPEFLTYFQNEAQLDKSGLPSDRFFAERPEGSVSTLKIQRTQQEDSAVYLCASSPDIDYEEYFGPGTRLTVT.